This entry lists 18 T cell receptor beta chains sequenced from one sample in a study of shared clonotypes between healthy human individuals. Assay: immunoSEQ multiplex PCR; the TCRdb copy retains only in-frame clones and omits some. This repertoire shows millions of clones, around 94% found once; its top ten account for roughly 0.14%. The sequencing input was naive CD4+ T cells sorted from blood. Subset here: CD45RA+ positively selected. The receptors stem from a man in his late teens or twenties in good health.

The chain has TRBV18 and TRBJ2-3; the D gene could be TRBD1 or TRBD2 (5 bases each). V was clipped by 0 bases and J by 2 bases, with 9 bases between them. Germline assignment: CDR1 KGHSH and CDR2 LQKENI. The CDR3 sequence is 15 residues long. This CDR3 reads CASSPPGVNTDTQYF. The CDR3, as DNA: TGTGCCAGCTCACCACCGGGGGTGAACACAGATACGCAGTATTTT. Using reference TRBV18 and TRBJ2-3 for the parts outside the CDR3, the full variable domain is NAGVMQNPRHLVRRRGQEARLRCSPMKGHSHVYWYRQLPEEGLKFMVYLQKENIIDESGMPKERFSAEFPKEGPSILRIQQVVRGDSAAYFCASSPPGVNTDTQYFGPGTRLTVL.

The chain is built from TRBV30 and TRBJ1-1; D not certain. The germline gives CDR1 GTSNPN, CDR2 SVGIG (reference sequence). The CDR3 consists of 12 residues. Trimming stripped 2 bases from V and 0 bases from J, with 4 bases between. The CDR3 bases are TGTGCCTGGAGTTGGATGAACACTGAAGCTTTCTTT. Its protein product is CAWSWMNTEAFF.

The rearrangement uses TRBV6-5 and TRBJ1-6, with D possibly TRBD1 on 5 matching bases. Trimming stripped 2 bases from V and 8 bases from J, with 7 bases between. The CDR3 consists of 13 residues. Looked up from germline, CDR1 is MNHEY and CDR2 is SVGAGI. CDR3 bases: TGTGCCAGCAGTTACGGGGGGGATTCACCCCTCCACTTT. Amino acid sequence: CASSYGGDSPLHF.

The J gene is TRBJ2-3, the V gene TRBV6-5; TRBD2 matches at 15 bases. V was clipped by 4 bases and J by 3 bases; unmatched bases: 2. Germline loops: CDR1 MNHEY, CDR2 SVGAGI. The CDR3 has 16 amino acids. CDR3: CASSSGLAGGTDTQYF. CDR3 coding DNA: TGTGCCAGCAGTTCGGGACTAGCGGGAGGAACAGATACGCAGTATTTT.

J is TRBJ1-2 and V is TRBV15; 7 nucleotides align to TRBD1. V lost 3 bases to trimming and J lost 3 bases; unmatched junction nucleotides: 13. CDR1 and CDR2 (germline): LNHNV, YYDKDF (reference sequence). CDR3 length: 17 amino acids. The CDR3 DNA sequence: TGTGCCACCAGCAGCCTCAACAAGGGGGCGAGAGACTATGGCTACACCTTC. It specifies CATSSLNKGARDYGYTF.

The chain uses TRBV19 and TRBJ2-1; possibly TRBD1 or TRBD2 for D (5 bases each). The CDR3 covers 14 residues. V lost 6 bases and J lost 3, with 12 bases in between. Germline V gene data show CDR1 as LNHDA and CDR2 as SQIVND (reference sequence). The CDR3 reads CASRERGDYNEQFF. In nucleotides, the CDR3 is TGTGCCAGTAGAGAACGAGGGGACTACAATGAGCAGTTCTTC.

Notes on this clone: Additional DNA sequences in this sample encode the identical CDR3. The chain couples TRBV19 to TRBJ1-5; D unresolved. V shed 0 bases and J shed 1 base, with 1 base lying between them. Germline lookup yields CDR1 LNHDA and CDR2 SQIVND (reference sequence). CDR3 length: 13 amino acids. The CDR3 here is CASSIESNQPQHF. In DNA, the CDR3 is TGTGCCAGTAGTATAGAGAGCAATCAGCCCCAGCATTTT.

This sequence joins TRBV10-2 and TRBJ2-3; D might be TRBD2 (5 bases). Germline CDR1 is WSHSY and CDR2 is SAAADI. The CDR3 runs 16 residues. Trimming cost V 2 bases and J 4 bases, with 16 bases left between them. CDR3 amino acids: CASSERSGRSADTQYF. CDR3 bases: TGCGCCAGCAGTGAGAGGTCGGGAAGGAGTGCAGATACGCAGTATTTT.

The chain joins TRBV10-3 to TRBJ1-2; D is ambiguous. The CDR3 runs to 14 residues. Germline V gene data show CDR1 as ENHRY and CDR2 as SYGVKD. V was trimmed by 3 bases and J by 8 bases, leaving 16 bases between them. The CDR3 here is CAISDGPRAVGYTF. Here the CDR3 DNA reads TGTGCCATCAGTGACGGACCCAGAGCCGTGGGCTACACCTTC.

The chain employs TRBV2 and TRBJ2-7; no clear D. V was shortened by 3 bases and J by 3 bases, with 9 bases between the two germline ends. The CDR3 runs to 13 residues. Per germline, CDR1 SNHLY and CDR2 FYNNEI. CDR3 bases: TGTGCCAGCAGTGACAGGACGGTCTACGAGCAGTACTTC. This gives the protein CASSDRTVYEQYF.

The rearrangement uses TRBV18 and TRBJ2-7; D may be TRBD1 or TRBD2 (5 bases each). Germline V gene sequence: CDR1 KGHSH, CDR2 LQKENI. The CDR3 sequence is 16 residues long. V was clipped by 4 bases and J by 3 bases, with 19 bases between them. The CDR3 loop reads CASSHIAGTELYEQYF. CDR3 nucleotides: TGTGCCAGCTCACACATTGCCGGGACGGAGCTCTACGAGCAGTACTTC.

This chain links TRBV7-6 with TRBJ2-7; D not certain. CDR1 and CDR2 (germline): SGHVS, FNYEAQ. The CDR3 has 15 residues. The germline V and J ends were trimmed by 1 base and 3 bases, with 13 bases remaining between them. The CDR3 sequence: CASSLVGSGDYEQYF. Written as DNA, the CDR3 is TGTGCCAGCAGCTTAGTGGGCAGTGGGGACTACGAGCAGTACTTC.

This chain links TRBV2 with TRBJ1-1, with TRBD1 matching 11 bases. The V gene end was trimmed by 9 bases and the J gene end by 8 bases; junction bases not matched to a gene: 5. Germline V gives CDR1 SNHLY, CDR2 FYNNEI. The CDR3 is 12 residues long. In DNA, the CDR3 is TGTGCCAGGTCTGGGACAGGGGGGGAAGCTTTCTTT. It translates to CARSGTGGEAFF.

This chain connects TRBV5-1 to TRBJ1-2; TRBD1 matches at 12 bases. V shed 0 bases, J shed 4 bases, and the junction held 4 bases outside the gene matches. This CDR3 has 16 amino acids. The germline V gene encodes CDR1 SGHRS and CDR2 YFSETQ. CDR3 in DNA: TGCGCCAGCAGCTTGGCGGGACAGGGGGCTTTCTATGGCTACACCTTC. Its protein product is CASSLAGQGAFYGYTF.

Here the CDR3 reads CASSLTSGHYEQYF. As DNA, the CDR3 is TGTGCCAGCAGCTTGACTAGCGGGCACTACGAGCAGTACTTC. This chain links TRBV5-4 with TRBJ2-7; 9 nucleotides match TRBD2. V lost 1 base and J lost 3; bases outside the gene matches: 2. The CDR3 is 14 residues long. Per the germline V gene, CDR1 is SGHNT and CDR2 is YYREEE (reference sequence).

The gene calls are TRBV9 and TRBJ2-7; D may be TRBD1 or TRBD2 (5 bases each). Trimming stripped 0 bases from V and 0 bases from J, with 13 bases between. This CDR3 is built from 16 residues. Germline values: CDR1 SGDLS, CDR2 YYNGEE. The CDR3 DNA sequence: TGTGCCAGCAGCGTAGATGAGGCAGGGAGCTCCTACGAGCAGTACTTC. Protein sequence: CASSVDEAGSSYEQYF.

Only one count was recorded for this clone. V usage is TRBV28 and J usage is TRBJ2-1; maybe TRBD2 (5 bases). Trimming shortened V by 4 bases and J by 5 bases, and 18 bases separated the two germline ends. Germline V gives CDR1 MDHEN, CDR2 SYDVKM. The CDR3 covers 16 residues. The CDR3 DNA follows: TGTGCCAGCAGTTCCAGGCTGATGGCCGGGAACAATGAGCAGTTCTTC. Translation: CASSSRLMAGNNEQFF.

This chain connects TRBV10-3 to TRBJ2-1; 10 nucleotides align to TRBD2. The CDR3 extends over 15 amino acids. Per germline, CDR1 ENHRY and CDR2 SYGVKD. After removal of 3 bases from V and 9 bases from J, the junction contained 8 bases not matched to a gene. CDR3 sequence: CAISDAGTSASEQFF. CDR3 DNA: TGTGCCATCAGTGACGCCGGGACTAGCGCTAGTGAGCAGTTCTTC.